This T cell receptor beta chain was recorded in a study of T-cell memory formation after mild COVID-19. CDR3 size: 14 residues. Trimming cost V 5 bases and J 8 bases, with 15 bases left between them. Germline V gives CDR1 SGHVS, CDR2 FQNEAQ. TCRdb fed the 5' RACE reads into MiXCR, producing one record per CDR3 protein. This sample yields more than 350,000 distinct CDR3 sequences, of which 15% to 20% are seen a single time; roughly 21% belongs to the top ten. The TCR originated in a man younger than 30 who had mild COVID-19 (a few samples of this study predate the infection). Cell type and time point are not known. V and J are TRBV7-8 and TRBJ1-4, with D maybe TRBD1 (5 bases). Specimen: PBMCs or a T cell subset sorted from them (not recorded which). The CDR3 here is CASSRDGGGEKLFF. For the CDR3, the DNA is TGTGCCAGCAGCCGAGACGGGGGAGGAGAAAAACTGTTTTTT.